This T cell receptor (beta chain) originates from a study of blood T cell repertoires in COVID-19. TCRdb keeps only in-frame clones here, not all; method: immunoSEQ multiplex PCR. The sample holds hundreds of thousands of clones, more than 75% seen once. CDR1 is SGHRS, CDR2 YFSETQ, per germline. V shed 4 bases, J shed 6 bases, and the junction held 4 bases outside the gene matches. CDR3 length: 14 residues. The sample consisted of peripheral blood. The chain couples TRBV5-1 to TRBJ1-2; 12 nucleotides match TRBD1. The sequence derives from a woman aged 40 to 50 who had recovered from COVID-19. The CDR3, as DNA: TGCGCCAGCAGCACCGGGACAGGGGGCAATGGCTACACCTTC. The encoded protein is CASSTGTGGNGYTF.